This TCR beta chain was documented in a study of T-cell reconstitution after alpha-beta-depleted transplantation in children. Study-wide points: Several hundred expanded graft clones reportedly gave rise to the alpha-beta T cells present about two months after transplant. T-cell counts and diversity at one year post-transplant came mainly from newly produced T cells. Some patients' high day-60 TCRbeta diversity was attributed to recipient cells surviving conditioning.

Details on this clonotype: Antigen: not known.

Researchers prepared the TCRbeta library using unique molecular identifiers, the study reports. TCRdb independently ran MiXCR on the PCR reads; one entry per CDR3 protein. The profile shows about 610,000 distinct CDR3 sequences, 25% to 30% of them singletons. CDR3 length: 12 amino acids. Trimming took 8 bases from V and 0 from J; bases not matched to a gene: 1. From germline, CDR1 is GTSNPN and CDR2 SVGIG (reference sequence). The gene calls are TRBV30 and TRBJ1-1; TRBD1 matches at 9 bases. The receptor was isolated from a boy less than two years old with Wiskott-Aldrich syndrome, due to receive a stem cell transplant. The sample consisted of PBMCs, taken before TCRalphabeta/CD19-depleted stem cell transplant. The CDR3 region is CARDRVNTEAFF. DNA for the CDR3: TGTGCCCGGGACAGGGTGAACACTGAAGCTTTCTTT. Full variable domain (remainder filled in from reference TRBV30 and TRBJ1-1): SQTIHQWPATLVQPVGSPLSLECTVEGTSNPNLYWYRQAAGRGLQLLFYSVGIGQISSEVPQNLSASRPQDRQFILSSKKLLLSDSGFYLCARDRVNTEAFFGQGTRLTVV.